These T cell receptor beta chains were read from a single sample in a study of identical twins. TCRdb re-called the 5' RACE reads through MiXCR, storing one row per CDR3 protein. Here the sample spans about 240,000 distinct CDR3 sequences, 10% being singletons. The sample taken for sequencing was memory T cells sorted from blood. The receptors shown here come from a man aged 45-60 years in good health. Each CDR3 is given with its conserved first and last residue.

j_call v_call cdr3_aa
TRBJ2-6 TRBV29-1 CSVAAGANVLTF
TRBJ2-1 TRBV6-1 CASWEGWNEQFF
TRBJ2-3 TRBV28 CASKVGGVLDTQYF
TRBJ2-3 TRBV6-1 CASRLAGSTDTQYF
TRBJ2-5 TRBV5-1 CASSPHHGQAQETQYF
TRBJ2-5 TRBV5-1 CASHRGYQETQYF
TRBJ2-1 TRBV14 CASSLPGLGYNEQFF
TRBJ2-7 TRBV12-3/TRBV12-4 CASSRLGLAGENEQYF
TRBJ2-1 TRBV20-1 CSAITRDFSDEQFF
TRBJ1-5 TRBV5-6 CASSQKGVNQPQHF
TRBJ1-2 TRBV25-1 CASSEQTGGVYGYTF
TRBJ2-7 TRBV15 CATSSIFGEQYF
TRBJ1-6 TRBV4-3 CASSPDVRAINSPLHF
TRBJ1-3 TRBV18 CASSPKDGGLVGNTIYF
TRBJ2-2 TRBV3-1 CASSQDSGVVELFF
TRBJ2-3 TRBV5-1 CASSLSRGGGPDTQYF
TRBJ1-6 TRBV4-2 CASSQDGVGRGSPLHF
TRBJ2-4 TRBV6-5 CASSSSNVGNIQYF
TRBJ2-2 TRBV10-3 CAISDRGQGTGELFF
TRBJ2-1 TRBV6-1 CASSDGTSGGSRQFF
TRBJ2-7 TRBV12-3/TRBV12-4 CASSFSPRGAVFSYEQYF
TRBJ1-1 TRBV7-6 CASSLVTGLGMNTEAFF
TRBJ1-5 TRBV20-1 CSAVTDSNQPQHF
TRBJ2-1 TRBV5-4 CASSLGRGISYNEQFF
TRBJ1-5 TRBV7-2 CASSGGGPAYNQPQHF
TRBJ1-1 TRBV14 CATGNTEAFF
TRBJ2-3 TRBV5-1 CASSLGTQYSTDTQYF
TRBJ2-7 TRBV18 CASSPGLSDYEQYF
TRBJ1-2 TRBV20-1 CSALREGQGNGYTF
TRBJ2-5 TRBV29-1 CSVGGAPQETQYF
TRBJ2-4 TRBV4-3 CASSQDYRGSGQNIQYF
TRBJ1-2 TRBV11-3 CASSFGGGPILYGYTF
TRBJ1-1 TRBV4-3 CASSQDRTQGEAFF